The 15 T cell receptor beta chains below come from one sample, sequenced in a study of T cells in localized non-small cell lung cancer. Libraries were prepared by immunoSEQ multiplex PCR; TCRdb keeps only in-frame clonotypes and omits some of them. Among 24,000 or so clones listed, around 88% were seen once. This specimen consisted of peripheral blood, obtained before any cancer treatment. Receptors were obtained from a female donor at least 60 years old with stage I lung adenocarcinoma.

The chain recombines TRBV2 with TRBJ1-6; weak D call: TRBD1 (5 bases). The CDR3 is made up of 14 amino acids. Per the germline V gene, CDR1 is SNHLY and CDR2 is FYNNEI. V dropped 8 bases and J dropped 9 bases, with 17 bases sitting between them. CDR3 region: CASLIGENGSPLHF. CDR3 in DNA: TGTGCCAGCTTGATAGGGGAAAATGGTTCACCCCTCCACTTT.

In DNA form, the CDR3 reads TGCGCCAGCCGGTGGGGGACTTGCCCCGGCGAGCAGTACTTC. As protein: CASRWGTCPGEQYF. This sequence joins TRBV10-1 and TRBJ2-7, with a possible D match to TRBD2 (6 bases). V was cut by 8 bases and J by 6 bases, with 20 bases left in between. CDR1 WNHNN and CDR2 SYGVQD come from the germline V gene (reference sequence). The CDR3 covers 14 residues.

The chain carries TRBV2 and TRBJ2-7; TRBD1 matches 9 bases. V was pared by 7 bases and J by 5 bases, with 9 bases of the junction left unmatched. The CDR3 has 14 amino acids. From germline, CDR1 is SNHLY and CDR2 FYNNEI. The CDR3 region is CASKGAQGAHEQYF. In nucleotides, the CDR3 is TGTGCCAGCAAGGGTGCACAGGGGGCACACGAGCAGTACTTC.

Notes on this clone: Relative to the germline gene, one junction end is altered; a read error may explain this. This chain connects TRBV28 to TRBJ1-5; 8 bases match TRBD1. The CDR3 runs 12 residues. Germline CDR1 MDHEN, CDR2 SYDVKM. The CDR3 DNA reads as TGTTCCAGCGCAGGGGGCAGACAGCCCCAGCATTTT. Amino acid sequence: CSSAGGRQPQHF.

V usage is TRBV10-3 and J usage is TRBJ1-1, with unresolved D. Germline loops: CDR1 ENHRY, CDR2 SYGVKD. V lost 5 bases and J 1 base, leaving 5 bases between the germline ends. This CDR3 has 12 residues. The CDR3 spells CAISHQNTEAFF. Written as DNA, the CDR3 is TGTGCCATCAGTCACCAGAACACTGAAGCTTTCTTT.

J is TRBJ2-5 and V is TRBV29-1; a weak D match, TRBD1 (6 bases). V was cut by 5 bases and J by 2 bases, with 15 bases left in between. The CDR3 extends over 14 amino acids. Per the germline V gene, CDR1 is SQVTM and CDR2 is ANQGSEA. The CDR3 nucleotides are TGCAGCGTTTGTGCCAGGGGATCTCAAGAGACCCAGTACTTC. It translates to CSVCARGSQETQYF.

The chain is built from TRBV27 and TRBJ2-6; 7 nucleotides line up with TRBD1. V lost 6 bases to trimming and J lost 0 bases; unmatched junction nucleotides: 11. Germline-derived CDR1 and CDR2 are MNHEY and SMNVEV (reference sequence). CDR3 length equals 18 residues. The CDR3, as DNA: TGTGCCAGCAGGCAGGGGACAGCTGCGGACTCTGGGGCCAACGTCCTGACTTTC. Residues: CASRQGTAADSGANVLTF.

This chain's CDR3 is CASSFQGRTEAFF. CDR3 coding DNA: TGTGCCAGCAGCTTTCAAGGGAGGACTGAAGCTTTCTTT. The rearrangement joins TRBV5-5 to TRBJ1-1; D remains unclear. V was shortened by 2 bases and J by 5 bases, with 10 bases between the two germline ends. Germline CDR1 reads SGHKS; CDR2 reads YYEKEE (reference sequence). The CDR3 loop spans 13 amino acids.

The rearrangement uses TRBV2 and TRBJ2-7, with D possibly being TRBD1 (6 bases). Germline V gene sequence: CDR1 SNHLY, CDR2 FYNNEI. This CDR3 contains 12 residues. Trimming pared 10 bases from V and 1 base from J, leaving 11 bases between. The CDR3, as DNA: TGTGCCATTGGACAGATTTCCTACGAGCAGTACTTC. Translated, it gives CAIGQISYEQYF.

This clone has a single count. The chain recombines TRBV13 with TRBJ1-2, with unresolved D. Per the germline V gene, CDR1 is PRHDT and CDR2 is FYEKMQ (reference sequence). This CDR3 region has 16 residues. V gave up 5 bases and J gave up 0 bases, with 16 bases separating them. The CDR3 coding sequence is TGTGCCAGCAGCCAGGCCGCGGGGTTAACTAACTATGGCTACACCTTC. Its translation: CASSQAAGLTNYGYTF.

V usage is TRBV6-5 and J usage is TRBJ2-6; D is possibly TRBD2 (6 bases). The V and J ends lost 0 bases and 4 bases respectively, with 10 bases between them. The CDR3 covers 16 residues. CDR1 and CDR2 (germline): MNHEY, SVGAGI. The DNA of the CDR3 is TGTGCCAGCAGTTACTCGGGGGGATACGGGGCCAACGTCCTGACTTTC. Translation gives CASSYSGGYGANVLTF.

The chain couples TRBV29-1 to TRBJ2-1; TRBD1 matches at 7 bases. From germline, CDR1 is SQVTM and CDR2 ANQGSEA. This CDR3 region has 13 residues. Trimming cost V 4 bases and J 3 bases; bases outside gene matches: 3. The CDR3 reads CSVGAGGYNEQFF. DNA for the CDR3: TGCAGCGTTGGGGCAGGGGGCTACAATGAGCAGTTCTTC.

The gene calls are TRBV5-1 and TRBJ2-5; TRBD1 aligns across 7 bases. V shed 5 bases, J shed 3 bases, and the junction held 7 bases outside the gene matches. Germline CDR1 SGHRS, CDR2 YFSETQ. This CDR3 is built from 14 residues. The CDR3 spells CASSASTGKETQYF. For the CDR3, the DNA is TGCGCCAGCAGTGCTTCGACAGGGAAAGAGACCCAGTACTTC. The whole variable domain, filled in from reference TRBV5-1 and TRBJ2-5, reads KAGVTQTPRYLIKTRGQQVTLSCSPISGHRSVSWYQQTPGQGLQFLFEYFSETQRNKGNFPGRFSGRQFSNSRSEMNVSTLELGDSALYLCASSASTGKETQYFGPGTRLLVL.

The rearrangement uses TRBV15 and TRBJ1-2; TRBD1 agrees at 9 bases. The CDR3 sequence is 14 residues long. V lost 2 bases, J lost 4 bases, and 2 bases stayed unmatched. The germline V gene encodes CDR1 LNHNV and CDR2 YYDKDF (reference sequence). CDR3 loop: CATSRRTGAYGYTF. Here the CDR3 DNA reads TGTGCCACCAGCAGAAGGACAGGGGCCTATGGCTACACCTTC.

This rearrangement joins TRBV28 to TRBJ1-5; D might be TRBD1 (5 bases). Trimming left V 7 bases short and J 0 bases short, with 13 bases between. Germline V CDR1 and CDR2: MDHEN, SYDVKM. The CDR3 runs 15 residues. The CDR3 DNA reads as TGTGCCAGCATCCCCCGGGACCGTAGCAATCAGCCCCAGCATTTT. It translates to CASIPRDRSNQPQHF.